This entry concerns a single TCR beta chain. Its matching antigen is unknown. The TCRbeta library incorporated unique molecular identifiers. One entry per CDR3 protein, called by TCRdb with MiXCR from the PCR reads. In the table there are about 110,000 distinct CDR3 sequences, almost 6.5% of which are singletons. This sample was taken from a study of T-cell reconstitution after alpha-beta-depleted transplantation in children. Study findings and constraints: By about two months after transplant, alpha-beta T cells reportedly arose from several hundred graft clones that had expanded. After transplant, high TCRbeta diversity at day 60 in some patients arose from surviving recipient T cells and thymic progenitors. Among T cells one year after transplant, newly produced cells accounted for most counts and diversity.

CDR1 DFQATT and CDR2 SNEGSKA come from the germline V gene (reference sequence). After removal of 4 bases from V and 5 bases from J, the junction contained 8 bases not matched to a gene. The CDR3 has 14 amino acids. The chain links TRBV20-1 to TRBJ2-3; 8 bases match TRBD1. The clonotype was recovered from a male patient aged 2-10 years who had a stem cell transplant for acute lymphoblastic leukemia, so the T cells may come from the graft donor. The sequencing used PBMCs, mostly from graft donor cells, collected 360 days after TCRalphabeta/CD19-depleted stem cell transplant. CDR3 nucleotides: TGCAGTGCTACTGGACAGGGAAGGGTAGATACGCAGTATTTT. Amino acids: CSATGQGRVDTQYF.